The 31 T cell receptor beta chains given below trace back to one sample, sequenced in a study of T cells in Graves' hyperthyroidism and ophthalmopathy (dated by TCRdb to between 2017 and 2020). Libraries were built with multiplex PCR. This sample was sequenced with an Illumina HiSeq 2000. The TCR beta CDR3 regions were amplified from RNA transcripts. For the first round of RT-PCR on the TCR CDR3, the HTBI primer set was used together with the Qiagen OneStep RT-PCR kit. The public reads were reprocessed in TCRdb via fastp at Q25 and MiXCR, keeping in-frame beta chains. Identical CDR3 protein sequences are pooled into one entry, listed with their most common genes and DNA. The sample has approximately 620,000 distinct CDR3 sequences on record, around 13% of them singletons. 5.8% of the sample lies in the top ten. Sequencing was carried out using blood. These receptors all stem from a woman aged 30 to 39 with Graves' hyperthyroidism that later progressed to Graves' ophthalmopathy.

This clonotype was seen at least ten times. The V and J genes are TRBV18 and TRBJ1-1; maybe TRBD1 (5 bases). CDR3 size: 13 residues. The V gene lost 4 bases and the J gene lost 1 base, with 7 bases spanning the gap. Germline-derived CDR1 and CDR2 are KGHSH and LQKENI. The CDR3 nucleotides are TGTGCCAGCTCACTGGACAAGAACACTGAAGCTTTCTTT. It yields the protein CASSLDKNTEAFF. Full variable domain (missing parts from reference TRBV18 and TRBJ1-1): NAGVMQNPRHLVRRRGQEARLRCSPMKGHSHVYWYRQLPEEGLKFMVYLQKENIIDESGMPKERFSAEFPKEGPSILRIQQVVRGDSAAYFCASSLDKNTEAFFGQGTRLTVV.

This clonotype was recorded at least ten times. The J gene is TRBJ2-2, the V gene TRBV19; 10 bases align to TRBD1. CDR3 size: 14 residues. The J segment lost 6 bases and the V segment lost 8 bases, leaving 6 bases of the junction unmatched. Per the germline V gene, CDR1 is LNHDA and CDR2 is SQIVND (reference sequence). The DNA for the CDR3 is TGTGCCAGTTCGGGGACAGGGGCCGCCGGGGAGCTGTTTTTT. Translating gives CASSGTGAAGELFF.

This clonotype was recorded many times. V is TRBV12-3 or TRBV12-4 and J is TRBJ2-7; 9 bases map to TRBD2. V dropped 6 bases and J dropped 5; count of bases not matched to a gene: 11. CDR3 length: 15 residues. The CDR3 sequence is CASSPSLWTSDEQYF. Here the CDR3 DNA reads TGTGCCAGCAGCCCGTCCCTTTGGACTAGCGACGAGCAGTACTTC.

The rearrangement uses TRBV29-1 and TRBJ2-2; tentative D call: TRBD2 (6 bases). Germline-derived CDR1 and CDR2 are SQVTM and ANQGSEA. The CDR3 is 14 residues long. Trimming stripped 6 bases from V and 2 bases from J, with 13 bases between. CDR3 bases: TGCAGCGTCCGGGACTGGCCTAACACCGGGGAGCTGTTTTTT. It encodes CSVRDWPNTGELFF.

As regards this clonotype: A much larger clone is a single base away; this may be a read error. This chain connects TRBV28 to TRBJ2-1, with D possibly being TRBD1 (5 bases). V gave up 10 bases and J gave up 10 bases, with 14 bases separating them. Per the germline V gene, CDR1 is MDHEN and CDR2 is SYDVKM. The CDR3 length is 11 residues. The CDR3 nucleotides read TGTGCCACCCAACAGGTCCACGAGCAGTTCTTC. The encoded protein is CATQQVHEQFF.

As concerns this clonotype: This may arise from a read error, as a much more abundant clone is one base away. This rearrangement joins TRBV25-1 to TRBJ2-5; D uncertain. The CDR3 has 15 amino acids. V lost 1 base, J lost 4 bases, and 13 bases lay in between. Looked up from germline, CDR1 is MGHDK and CDR2 is SYGVNS. The CDR3 DNA reads TGTGCCAGCAGTGAATCGGGCACGAGTCTAGAGACCCAGTACTTC. The encoded protein is CASSESGTSLETQYF.

This clonotype was seen a handful of times. The CDR3 loop is CASSLEGHTDTQYF. In nucleotides, the CDR3 is TGTGCCAGCAGCTTAGAGGGGCACACAGATACGCAGTATTTT. V is TRBV7-2 and J is TRBJ2-3; perhaps TRBD1 as D (5 bases). V shed 1 base and J shed 2 bases, with 7 bases lying between them. This CDR3 is 14 amino acids long. Germline V gene lookup returns CDR1 SGHTA and CDR2 FQGNSA.

This clonotype has ten or more counts. V gene TRBV3-1 combines with J gene TRBJ1-3, with unresolved D. In germline, CDR1 is LGHDT, CDR2 YNNKEL (reference sequence). This CDR3 is 12 amino acids long. V was cut by 4 bases and J by 4 bases, with 5 bases left in between. CDR3 sequence: CASSPHGNTIYF. DNA of the CDR3: TGTGCCAGCAGCCCACACGGAAACACCATATATTTT.

This clonotype was recorded at least ten times. V is TRBV27 and J is TRBJ2-1, with 10 bases identical to TRBD2. CDR3 size: 14 residues. V lost 2 bases to trimming and J lost 12 bases; unmatched junction nucleotides: 7. CDR1 MNHEY and CDR2 SMNVEV come from the germline V gene (reference sequence). DNA of the CDR3: TGTGCCAGCAGTTTACGTCTAGCGGGAGTTGGGCAGTTCTTC. Encoded protein: CASSLRLAGVGQFF.

This clonotype occurred many times. V gene TRBV7-9 combines with J gene TRBJ2-7; D gene ambiguous. CDR1 is SEHNR and CDR2 is FQNEAQ in the germline V gene (reference sequence). This CDR3 spans 13 amino acids. Between the trimmed V and J ends, which lost 6 bases and 6 bases, there was a span of 15 bases. The CDR3 coding sequence is TGTGCCAGCAGTCGACAAGGAGAAGGCGAGCAGTACTTC. Translated: CASSRQGEGEQYF.

Turning to this clonotype: This sequence may be a read error, since a much larger clone differs from it by one base. This chain connects TRBV7-9 to TRBJ2-1; D might be TRBD1 (8 bases). V lost 3 bases and J 8 bases, leaving 17 bases between the germline ends. Germline V gives CDR1 SEHNR, CDR2 FQNEAQ (reference sequence). The CDR3 runs to 15 residues. CDR3 residues: CASSFRQGRGDEQFF. In DNA form, the CDR3 reads TGTGCCAGCAGCTTCCGACAGGGGAGGGGGGATGAGCAGTTCTTC.

This clonotype occurred many times. This chain joins TRBV27 and TRBJ2-7; a weak D match, TRBD2 (7 bases). Germline-derived CDR1 and CDR2 are MNHEY and SMNVEV (reference sequence). The V and J ends lost 0 bases and 6 bases respectively, with 18 bases between them. The CDR3 spans 16 residues. The DNA of the CDR3 is TGTGCCAGCAGTTTATCAGGGGGAGGGCTCCGGGGCGAGCAGTACTTC. Translating gives CASSLSGGGLRGEQYF.

Ten or more counts support this clonotype. One end of the junction is discordant with germline, which a read error may explain. This CDR3 is CARRARGSYNEQFF. The CDR3 DNA is TGTGCCCGGAGGGCCAGGGGCTCCTACAATGAGCAGTTCTTC. The chain has TRBV30 and TRBJ2-1; D tentatively fits TRBD1 or TRBD2 (6 bases each). The CDR3 consists of 14 residues. Per germline, CDR1 GTSNPN and CDR2 SVGIG (reference sequence). The complete variable domain, with remaining parts taken from reference TRBV30 and TRBJ2-1, reads SQTIHQWPATLVQPVGSPLSLECTVEGTSNPNLYWYRQAAGRGLQLLFYSVGIGQISSEVPQNLSASRPQDRQFILSSKKLLLSDSGFYLCARRARGSYNEQFFGPGTRLTVL.

The gene calls are TRBV7-2 and TRBJ2-3, with 8 bases fitting TRBD2. Trimming cost V 0 bases and J 5 bases; bases outside gene matches: 4. From germline, CDR1 is SGHTA and CDR2 FQGNSA. The CDR3 is made up of 15 amino acids. The CDR3 sequence: CASSLAGLAGDTQYF. The CDR3 coding sequence is TGTGCCAGCAGCTTAGCCGGTCTAGCGGGAGATACGCAGTATTTT.

The table lists this clonotype with a count of one. The chain carries TRBV19 and TRBJ1-5; D is perhaps TRBD1 (5 bases). Trimming stripped 7 bases from V and 0 bases from J, with 16 bases between. CDR1 LNHDA and CDR2 SQIVND come from the germline V gene (reference sequence). The CDR3 contains 16 residues. DNA of the CDR3: TGTGCCAGTAACTCCTTCCAGGGTAATAGCAATCAGCCCCAGCATTTT. Its protein is CASNSFQGNSNQPQHF.

This clonotype has just a few counts. J is TRBJ2-1 and V is TRBV30; 9 nucleotides agree with TRBD2. Losses at the gene ends were 5 bases for V and 7 bases for J; bases not matched to a gene: 12. The CDR3 has 15 residues. Germline V lookup: CDR1 GTSNPN, CDR2 SVGIG (reference sequence). This CDR3 is CAWGIRAGGLNEQFF. DNA for the CDR3: TGTGCCTGGGGGATAAGAGCGGGAGGATTGAATGAGCAGTTCTTC.

This chain joins TRBV10-3 and TRBJ2-7, with D perhaps assigned TRBD1 or TRBD2 (5 bases each). CDR3 size: 13 residues. Germline V gives CDR1 ENHRY, CDR2 SYGVKD. V lost 9 bases and J 6 bases, leaving 18 bases between the germline ends. This CDR3 is CAMARDGVSEQYF. The CDR3 nucleotides are TGTGCCATGGCTAGGGACGGAGTCTCCGAGCAGTACTTC.

The gene calls are TRBV11-2 and TRBJ2-5; D perhaps matches TRBD1 (6 bases). The CDR3 totals 15 residues. V was pared by 1 base and J by 11 bases, with 20 bases between. Germline V CDR1 and CDR2: SGHAT, FQNNGV. Here the CDR3 DNA reads TGTGCCAGCAGCTTAGTTTGGACAGTACAAGAGGCGCAGTACTTC. Translated: CASSLVWTVQEAQYF.

A few counts support this clonotype. The chain joins TRBV12-3 or TRBV12-4 to TRBJ1-1; perhaps TRBD1 as D (5 bases). There are 12 residues in the CDR3. With 11 bases removed from V and 6 bases from J, the gap between germline ends came to 16 bases. The CDR3 here is CAVRGKGPEAFF. CDR3 in DNA: TGTGCCGTCCGGGGGAAGGGTCCTGAAGCTTTCTTT.

The gene calls are TRBV19 and TRBJ1-4; weak D call: TRBD1 (6 bases). Germline CDR1 LNHDA, CDR2 SQIVND (reference sequence). The CDR3 contains 13 residues. Trimming took off 7 bases at V and 4 bases at J, with 10 bases between the two ends. DNA of the CDR3: TGTGCCAGTATGTCCAGGGGTAATGAAAAACTGTTTTTT. Translated: CASMSRGNEKLFF.

This clonotype showed up many times. The gene calls are TRBV2 and TRBJ2-5, with 7 bases identical to TRBD1. This CDR3 has 12 residues. The V segment lost 6 bases and the J segment 2 bases; nucleotides outside the gene matches: 0. From germline, CDR1 is SNHLY and CDR2 FYNNEI. The CDR3 sequence is CASRTGQETQYF. The CDR3 DNA sequence: TGTGCCAGCAGGACAGGGCAAGAGACCCAGTACTTC.

This clonotype showed up just a few times. The chain joins TRBV12-3 or TRBV12-4 to TRBJ2-3; no firm D call. The V and J ends lost 5 bases and 0 bases respectively, with 9 bases between them. The CDR3 has 14 residues. Here the CDR3 reads CASSPDHSTDTQYF. CDR3 bases: TGTGCCAGCAGTCCGGACCATAGCACAGATACGCAGTATTTT.

The chain links TRBV4-2 to TRBJ2-3; 11 bases match TRBD2. The CDR3 covers 18 residues. CDR1 is LGHNA and CDR2 is YNFKEQ in the germline V gene. After removal of 0 bases from V and 3 bases from J, the junction contained 8 bases not matched to a gene. The CDR3 coding sequence is TGTGCCAGCAGCCAAGATAAAACTAGCGGGAGCGGTACAGATACGCAGTATTTT. Its protein product is CASSQDKTSGSGTDTQYF.

Many counts were recorded for this clonotype. The chain uses TRBV2 and TRBJ1-2; the match to TRBD1 covers 11 bases. The CDR3 is 15 amino acids. Per the germline V gene, CDR1 is SNHLY and CDR2 is FYNNEI. V shed 3 bases and J 4 bases; nucleotides not matched to a gene: 4. CDR3: CASSEDRGPSYGYTF. DNA of the CDR3: TGTGCCAGCAGTGAGGACAGGGGGCCTAGCTATGGCTACACCTTC.

This clonotype was counted ten times or more. The rearrangement uses TRBV2 and TRBJ2-7; 11 bases are shared with TRBD2. Germline-derived CDR1 and CDR2 are SNHLY and FYNNEI. After removal of 2 bases from V and 0 bases from J, the junction contained 9 bases not matched to a gene. The CDR3 contains 18 residues. The DNA of the CDR3 is TGTGCCAGCAGTGAATCCGGGACTAGCGGATTGTTCTCCTACGAGCAGTACTTC. Translating it yields CASSESGTSGLFSYEQYF.

This clonotype appeared many times. This chain links TRBV7-9 with TRBJ2-1, with D possibly being TRBD2 (6 bases). This CDR3 is built from 15 residues. Trimming left V 3 bases short and J 5 bases short, with 14 bases between. Germline CDR1 reads SEHNR; CDR2 reads FQNEAQ (reference sequence). The CDR3 here is CASSLGLARHNEQFF. Here the CDR3 DNA reads TGTGCCAGCAGCTTGGGACTGGCAAGGCACAATGAGCAGTTCTTC.

The sample holds many counts of this clonotype. The rearrangement uses TRBV5-1 and TRBJ1-1, with a tentative D call TRBD1 (5 bases). V gave up 4 bases and J gave up 5 bases, with 18 bases separating them. This CDR3 has 15 residues. Germline assignment: CDR1 SGHRS and CDR2 YFSETQ. The CDR3 DNA reads as TGCGCCAGCAGCGTCAATCCAGACAGCGGGACTGAAGCTTTCTTT. Its translation: CASSVNPDSGTEAFF.

This clonotype was seen ten or more times. This chain connects TRBV27 to TRBJ1-1, with D maybe TRBD1 (5 bases). The V and J ends lost 3 bases and 0 bases respectively, with 17 bases between them. Germline CDR1 MNHEY, CDR2 SMNVEV (reference sequence). This CDR3 comprises 17 residues. CDR3 coding DNA: TGTGCCAGCAGTTTTGCTGGGACGCTAAACATGAACACTGAAGCTTTCTTT. It codes for CASSFAGTLNMNTEAFF.

This clonotype was counted at least ten times. The CDR3 DNA follows: TGCAGTGCTCATGGGGACGTGGGCAATCAGCCCCAGCATTTT. Translation gives CSAHGDVGNQPQHF. The rearrangement joins TRBV20-1 to TRBJ1-5, with D perhaps matching TRBD1 (5 bases). With 5 bases removed from V and 2 bases from J, the gap between germline ends came to 13 bases. Germline CDR1 and CDR2: DFQATT and SNEGSKA (reference sequence). This CDR3 region has 14 residues.

The rearrangement uses TRBV2 and TRBJ2-1; D is perhaps TRBD1 (5 bases). CDR3 length: 12 amino acids. Germline CDR1 SNHLY, CDR2 FYNNEI. The ends were cut back, 6 bases at V and 9 bases at J, with 12 bases in the middle. This CDR3 is CASRPGIGEQFF. As DNA, the CDR3 is TGTGCCAGCAGACCAGGGATAGGTGAGCAGTTCTTC.

At least ten counts were recorded for this clonotype. The J gene is TRBJ2-2, the V gene TRBV5-1; perhaps TRBD2 as D (5 bases). This CDR3 is built from 15 residues. Germline loops: CDR1 SGHRS, CDR2 YFSETQ. V dropped 1 base and J dropped 3 bases, with 10 bases sitting between them. DNA of the CDR3: TGCGCCAGCAGCTTGAACGTCGGGGACACCGGGGAGCTGTTTTTT. This codes for CASSLNVGDTGELFF.